This TCR beta chain was sequenced during a study of beta chain features in type 1 diabetes. Study outcomes and limitations: Although PCR might favor shorter templates, it would do so equally in patients and controls. A potential influence of HLA type upon TCRB rearrangement remained unresolved herein.

The study reverse transcribed the entire isolated RNA, so it sequenced expressed TCRB transcripts. Sequencing used immunoSEQ multiplex PCR; TCRdb keeps in-frame clones, though not all of them. The sample has 250,000 to 350,000 clones; less than 15% are singletons. Details on this clone: What it recognizes is unknown. A junction boundary mismatches the germline segment, possibly from a read error.

Sorting gave populations that all exceeded 95% purity. The CDR3 is 16 amino acids. Per the germline V gene, CDR1 is MGHRA and CDR2 is YSYEKL. The genes are TRBV4-1 and TRBJ1-1; D is perhaps TRBD1 (5 bases). The specimen was central memory CD4+ T cells from blood. The TCR comes from a man aged 30 to 45 in good health. The DNA for the CDR3 is TGTGCCAGCAGCCCCGCCCGGGGGAGCCCGAACACTGAAGCTTTCTTT. It translates to CASSPARGSPNTEAFF.